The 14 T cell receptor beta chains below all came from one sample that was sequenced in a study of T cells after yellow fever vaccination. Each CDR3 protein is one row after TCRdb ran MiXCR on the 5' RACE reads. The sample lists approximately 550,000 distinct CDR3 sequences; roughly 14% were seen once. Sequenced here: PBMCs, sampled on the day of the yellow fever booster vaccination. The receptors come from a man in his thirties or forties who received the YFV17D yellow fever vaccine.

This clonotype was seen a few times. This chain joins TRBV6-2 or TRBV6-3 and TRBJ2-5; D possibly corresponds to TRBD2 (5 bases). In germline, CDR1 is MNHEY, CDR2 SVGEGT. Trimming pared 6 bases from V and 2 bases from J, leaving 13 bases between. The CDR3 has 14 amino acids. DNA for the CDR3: TGTGCCAGCAGCCTAACGGGGTTGCAAGAGACCCAGTACTTC. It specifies CASSLTGLQETQYF.

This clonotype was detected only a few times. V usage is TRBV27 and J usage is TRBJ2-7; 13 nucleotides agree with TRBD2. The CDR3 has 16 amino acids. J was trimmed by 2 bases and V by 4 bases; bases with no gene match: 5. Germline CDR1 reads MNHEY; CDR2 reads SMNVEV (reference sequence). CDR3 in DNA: TGTGCCAGCAGTTCCAACGGACTAGCGGGAGCCTACGAGCAGTACTTC. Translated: CASSSNGLAGAYEQYF.

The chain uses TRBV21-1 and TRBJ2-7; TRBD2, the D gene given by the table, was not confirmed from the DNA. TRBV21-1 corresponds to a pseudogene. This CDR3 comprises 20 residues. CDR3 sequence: CASSPKRPQGPETLPYEQYF. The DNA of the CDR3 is TGTGCCAGCAGCCCAAAGCGGCCCCAGGGCCCCGAGACACTTCCCTACGAGCAGTACTTC.

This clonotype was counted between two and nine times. The DNA of the CDR3 is TGTGCCTGGAGGCTAGATTCGGGACAGGGTAGGAATGAGCAGTTCTTC. Translating it yields CAWRLDSGQGRNEQFF. The chain has TRBV30 and TRBJ2-1; TRBD1 aligns across 9 bases. The CDR3 runs 16 residues. Germline lookup yields CDR1 GTSNPN and CDR2 SVGIG (reference sequence). V lost 3 bases to trimming and J lost 7 bases; unmatched junction nucleotides: 13.

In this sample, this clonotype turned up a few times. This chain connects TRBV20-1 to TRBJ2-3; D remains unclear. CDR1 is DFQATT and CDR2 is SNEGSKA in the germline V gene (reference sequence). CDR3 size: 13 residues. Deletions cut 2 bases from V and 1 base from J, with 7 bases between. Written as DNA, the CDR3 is TGCAGTGCTAGAAAATCGCGCACAGATACGCAGTATTTT. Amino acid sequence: CSARKSRTDTQYF.

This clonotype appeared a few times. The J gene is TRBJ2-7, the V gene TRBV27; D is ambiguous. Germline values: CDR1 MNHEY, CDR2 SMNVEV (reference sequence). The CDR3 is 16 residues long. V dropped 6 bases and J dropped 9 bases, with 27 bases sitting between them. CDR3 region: CASRTSQTHQQAVQYF. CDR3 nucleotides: TGTGCCAGCAGGACCTCACAGACCCATCAACAAGCTGTGCAGTACTTC.

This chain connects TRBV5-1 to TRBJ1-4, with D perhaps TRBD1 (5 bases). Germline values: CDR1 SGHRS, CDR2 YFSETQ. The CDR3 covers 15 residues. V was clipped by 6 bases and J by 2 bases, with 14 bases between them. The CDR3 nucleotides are TGCGCCAGCACCAAATCGGGGGGTACTAATGAAAAACTGTTTTTT. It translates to CASTKSGGTNEKLFF.

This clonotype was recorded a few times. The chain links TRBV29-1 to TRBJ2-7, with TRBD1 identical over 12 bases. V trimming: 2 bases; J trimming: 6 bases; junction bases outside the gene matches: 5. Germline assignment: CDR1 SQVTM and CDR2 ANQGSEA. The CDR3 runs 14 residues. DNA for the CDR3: TGCAGCGTTGAACTCACGGGACAGGGGGCCGAGCAGTACTTC. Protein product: CSVELTGQGAEQYF.

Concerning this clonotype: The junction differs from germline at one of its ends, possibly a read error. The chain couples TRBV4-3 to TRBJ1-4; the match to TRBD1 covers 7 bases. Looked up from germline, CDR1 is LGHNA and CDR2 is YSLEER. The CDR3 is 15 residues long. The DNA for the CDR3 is TGCGCCATCAGCCAAGATAAGGGGGCGGTTGAAAAACTGTTTTTT. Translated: CAISQDKGAVEKLFF.

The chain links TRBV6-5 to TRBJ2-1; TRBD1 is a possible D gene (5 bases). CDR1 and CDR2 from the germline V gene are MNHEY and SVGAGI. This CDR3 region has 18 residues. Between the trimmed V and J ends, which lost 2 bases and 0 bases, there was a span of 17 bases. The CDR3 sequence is CASSYPKTDSSSYNEQFF. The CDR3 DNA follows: TGTGCCAGCAGTTACCCTAAAACTGACAGTAGCTCCTACAATGAGCAGTTCTTC.

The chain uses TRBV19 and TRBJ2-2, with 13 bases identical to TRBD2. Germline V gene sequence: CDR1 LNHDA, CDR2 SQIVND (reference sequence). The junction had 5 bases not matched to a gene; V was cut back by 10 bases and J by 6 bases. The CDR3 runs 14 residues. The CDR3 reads CATGLAGDPGELFF. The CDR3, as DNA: TGTGCCACCGGACTAGCGGGAGACCCCGGGGAGCTGTTTTTT.

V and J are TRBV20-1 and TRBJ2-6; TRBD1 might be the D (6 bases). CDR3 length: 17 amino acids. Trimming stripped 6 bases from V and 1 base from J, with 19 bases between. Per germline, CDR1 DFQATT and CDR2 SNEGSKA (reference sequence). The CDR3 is CSANPQGIGSGANVLTF. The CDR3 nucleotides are TGCAGTGCAAATCCACAGGGTATAGGTTCTGGGGCCAACGTCCTGACTTTC.

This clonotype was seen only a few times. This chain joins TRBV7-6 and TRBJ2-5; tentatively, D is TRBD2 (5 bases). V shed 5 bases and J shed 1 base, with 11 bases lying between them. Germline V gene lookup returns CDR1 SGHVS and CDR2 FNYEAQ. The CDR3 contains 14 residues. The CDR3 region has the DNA TGTGCCAGCAGCCAGCCAGGAGGCCAAGAGACCCAGTACTTC. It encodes CASSQPGGQETQYF.

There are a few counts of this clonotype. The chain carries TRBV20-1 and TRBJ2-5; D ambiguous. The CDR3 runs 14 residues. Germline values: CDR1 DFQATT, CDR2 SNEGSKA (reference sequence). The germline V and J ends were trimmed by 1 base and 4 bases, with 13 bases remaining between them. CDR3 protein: CSARGGSGRETQYF. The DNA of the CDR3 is TGCAGTGCTAGAGGTGGCTCCGGTAGAGAGACCCAGTACTTC.